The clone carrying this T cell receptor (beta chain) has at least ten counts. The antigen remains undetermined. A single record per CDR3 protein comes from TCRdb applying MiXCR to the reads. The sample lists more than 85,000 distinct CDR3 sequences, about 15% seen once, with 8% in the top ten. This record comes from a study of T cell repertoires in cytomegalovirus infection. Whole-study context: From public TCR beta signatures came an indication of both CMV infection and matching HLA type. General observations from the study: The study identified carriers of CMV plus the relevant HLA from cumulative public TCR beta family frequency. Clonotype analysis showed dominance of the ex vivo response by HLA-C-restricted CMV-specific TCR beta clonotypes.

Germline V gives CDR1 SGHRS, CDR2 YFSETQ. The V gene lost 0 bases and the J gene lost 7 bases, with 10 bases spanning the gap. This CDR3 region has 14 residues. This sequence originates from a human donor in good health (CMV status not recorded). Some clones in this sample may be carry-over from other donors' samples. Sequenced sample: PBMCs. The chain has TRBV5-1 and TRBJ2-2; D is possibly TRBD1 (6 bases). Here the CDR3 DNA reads TGCGCCAGCAGCTTGGTCAGGGACATCGGGGAGCTGTTTTTT. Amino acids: CASSLVRDIGELFF. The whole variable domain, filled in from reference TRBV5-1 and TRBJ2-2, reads KAGVTQTPRYLIKTRGQQVTLSCSPISGHRSVSWYQQTPGQGLQFLFEYFSETQRNKGNFPGRFSGRQFSNSRSEMNVSTLELGDSALYLCASSLVRDIGELFFGEGSRLTVL.